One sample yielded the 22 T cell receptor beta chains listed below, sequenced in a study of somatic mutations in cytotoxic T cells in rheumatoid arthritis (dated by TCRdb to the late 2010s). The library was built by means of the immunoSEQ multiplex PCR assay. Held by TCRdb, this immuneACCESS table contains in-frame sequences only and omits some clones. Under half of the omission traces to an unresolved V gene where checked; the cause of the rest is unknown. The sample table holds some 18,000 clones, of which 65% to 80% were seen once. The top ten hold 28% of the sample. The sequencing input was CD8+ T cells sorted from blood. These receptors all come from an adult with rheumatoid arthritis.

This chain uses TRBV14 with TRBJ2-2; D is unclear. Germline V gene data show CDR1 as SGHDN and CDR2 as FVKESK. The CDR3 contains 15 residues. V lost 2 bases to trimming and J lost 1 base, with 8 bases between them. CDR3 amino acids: CASSQLDENTGELFF. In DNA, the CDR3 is TGTGCCAGCAGCCAATTGGACGAGAACACCGGGGAGCTGTTTTTT.

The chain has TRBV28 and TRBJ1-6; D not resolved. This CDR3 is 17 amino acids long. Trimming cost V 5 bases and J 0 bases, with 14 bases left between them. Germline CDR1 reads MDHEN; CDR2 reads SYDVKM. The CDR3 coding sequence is TGTGCCAGCAGTCCCATCATGACGGACTCCTATAATTCACCCCTCCACTTT. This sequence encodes CASSPIMTDSYNSPLHF. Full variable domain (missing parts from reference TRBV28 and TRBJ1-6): DVKVTQSSRYLVKRTGEKVFLECVQDMDHENMFWYRQDPGLGLRLIYFSYDVKMKEKGDIPEGYSVSREKKERFSLILESASTNQTSMYLCASSPIMTDSYNSPLHFGNGTRLTVT.

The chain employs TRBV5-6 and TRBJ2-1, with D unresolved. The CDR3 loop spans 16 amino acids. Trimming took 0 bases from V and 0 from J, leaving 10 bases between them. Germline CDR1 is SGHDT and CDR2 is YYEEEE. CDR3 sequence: CASSLGVPSSYNEQFF. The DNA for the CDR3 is TGTGCCAGCAGCTTGGGGGTCCCTAGCTCCTACAATGAGCAGTTCTTC.

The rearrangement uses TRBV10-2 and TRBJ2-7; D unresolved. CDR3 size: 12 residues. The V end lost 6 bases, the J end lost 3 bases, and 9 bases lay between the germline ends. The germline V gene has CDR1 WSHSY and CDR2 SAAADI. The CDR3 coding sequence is TGCGCCAGCAGGAGTTTAAACTACGAGCAGTACTTC. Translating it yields CASRSLNYEQYF.

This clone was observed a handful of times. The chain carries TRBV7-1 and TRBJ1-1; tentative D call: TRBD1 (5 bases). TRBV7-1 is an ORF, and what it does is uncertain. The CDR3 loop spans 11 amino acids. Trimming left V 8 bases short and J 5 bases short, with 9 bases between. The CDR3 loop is CASGGMTEAFF. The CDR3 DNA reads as TGTGCCAGCGGGGGAATGACTGAAGCTTTCTTT.

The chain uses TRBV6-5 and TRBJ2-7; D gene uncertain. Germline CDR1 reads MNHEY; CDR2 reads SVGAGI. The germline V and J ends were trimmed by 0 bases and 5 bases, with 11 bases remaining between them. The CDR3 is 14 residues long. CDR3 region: CASSYSEQSHEQYF. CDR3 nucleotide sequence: TGTGCCAGCAGTTACTCCGAACAATCCCACGAGCAGTACTTC.

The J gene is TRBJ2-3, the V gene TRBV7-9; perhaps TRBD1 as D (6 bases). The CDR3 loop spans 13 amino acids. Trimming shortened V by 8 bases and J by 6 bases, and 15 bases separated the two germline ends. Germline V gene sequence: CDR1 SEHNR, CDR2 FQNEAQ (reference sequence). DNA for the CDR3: TGTGCCAGCGCCAGAGGGGGTGGGGATACGCAGTATTTT. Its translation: CASARGGGDTQYF.

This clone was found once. The CDR3 DNA is TGTGCCAGCAACTTTTACCCCACAGGGCCAAACGAGCAGTACTTC. Translating it yields CASNFYPTGPNEQYF. The chain uses TRBV2 and TRBJ2-7; possible D gene TRBD1, 6 bases. This CDR3 has 15 residues. V lost 7 bases, J lost 5 bases, and 21 bases lay in between. Germline assignment: CDR1 SNHLY and CDR2 FYNNEI.

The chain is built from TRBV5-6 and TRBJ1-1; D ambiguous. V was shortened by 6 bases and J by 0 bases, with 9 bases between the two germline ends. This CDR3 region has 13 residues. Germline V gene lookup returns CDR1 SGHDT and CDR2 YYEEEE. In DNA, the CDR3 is TGTGCCAGCACCCACAGCATGAACACTGAAGCTTTCTTT. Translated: CASTHSMNTEAFF. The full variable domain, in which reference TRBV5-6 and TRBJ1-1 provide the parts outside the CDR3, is DAGVTQSPTHLIKTRGQQVTLRCSPKSGHDTVSWYQQALGQGPQFIFQYYEEEERQRGNFPDRFSGHQFPNYSSELNVNALLLGDSALYLCASTHSMNTEAFFGQGTRLTVV.

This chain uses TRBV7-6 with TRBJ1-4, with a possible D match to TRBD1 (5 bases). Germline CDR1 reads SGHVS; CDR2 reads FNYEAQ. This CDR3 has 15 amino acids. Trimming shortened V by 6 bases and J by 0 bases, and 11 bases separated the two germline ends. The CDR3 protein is CASSLLGATNEKLFF. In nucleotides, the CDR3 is TGTGCCAGCAGTCTCCTAGGGGCAACTAATGAAAAACTGTTTTTT. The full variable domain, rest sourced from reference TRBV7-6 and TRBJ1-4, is GAGVSQSPRYKVTKRGQDVALRCDPISGHVSLYWYRQALGQGPEFLTYFNYEAQQDKSGLPNDRFSAERPEGSISTLTIQRTEQRDSAMYRCASSLLGATNEKLFFGSGTQLSVL.

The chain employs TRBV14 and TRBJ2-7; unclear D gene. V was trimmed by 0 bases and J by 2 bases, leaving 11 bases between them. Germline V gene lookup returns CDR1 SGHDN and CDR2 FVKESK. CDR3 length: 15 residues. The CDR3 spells CASSQETSLTYEQYF. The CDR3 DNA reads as TGTGCCAGCAGCCAAGAGACATCTTTAACCTACGAGCAGTACTTC.

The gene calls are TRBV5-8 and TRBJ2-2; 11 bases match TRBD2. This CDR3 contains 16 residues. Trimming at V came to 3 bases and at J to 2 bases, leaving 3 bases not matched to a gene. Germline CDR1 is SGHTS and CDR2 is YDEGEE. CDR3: CASSSLAGANTGELFF. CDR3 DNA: TGTGCCAGCAGCTCACTAGCGGGGGCCAACACCGGGGAGCTGTTTTTT. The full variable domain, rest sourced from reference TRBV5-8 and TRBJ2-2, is EAGVTQSPTHLIKTRGQQATLRCSPISGHTSVYWYQQALGLGLQFLLWYDEGEERNRGNFPPRFSGRQFPNYSSELNVNALELEDSALYLCASSSLAGANTGELFFGEGSRLTVL.

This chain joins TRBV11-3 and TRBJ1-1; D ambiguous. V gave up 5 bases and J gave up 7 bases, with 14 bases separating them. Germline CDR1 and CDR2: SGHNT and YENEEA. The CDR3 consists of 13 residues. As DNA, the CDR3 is TGTGCCAGCAGCGAGTACTATTCAGATGAAGCTTTCTTT. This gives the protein CASSEYYSDEAFF.

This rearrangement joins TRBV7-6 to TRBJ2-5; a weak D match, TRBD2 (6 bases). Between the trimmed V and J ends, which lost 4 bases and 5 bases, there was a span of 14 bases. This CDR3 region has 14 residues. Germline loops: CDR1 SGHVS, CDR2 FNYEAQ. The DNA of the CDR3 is TGTGCCAGCAGCTCGCAAGGTGGAGGGGAGACCCAGTACTTC. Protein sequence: CASSSQGGGETQYF.

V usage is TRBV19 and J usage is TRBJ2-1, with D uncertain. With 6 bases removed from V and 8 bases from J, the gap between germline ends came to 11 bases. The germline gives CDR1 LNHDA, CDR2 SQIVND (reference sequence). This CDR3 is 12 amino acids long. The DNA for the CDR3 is TGTGCCAGTAGATTGGGTATCGATGAGCAGTTCTTC. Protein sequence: CASRLGIDEQFF.

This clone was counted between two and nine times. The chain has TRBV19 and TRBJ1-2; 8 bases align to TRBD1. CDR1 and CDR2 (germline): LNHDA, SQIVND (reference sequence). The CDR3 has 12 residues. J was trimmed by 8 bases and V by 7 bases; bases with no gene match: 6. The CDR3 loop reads CASTLTGDGYTF. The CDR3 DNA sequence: TGTGCCAGTACCCTGACAGGGGACGGCTACACCTTC.

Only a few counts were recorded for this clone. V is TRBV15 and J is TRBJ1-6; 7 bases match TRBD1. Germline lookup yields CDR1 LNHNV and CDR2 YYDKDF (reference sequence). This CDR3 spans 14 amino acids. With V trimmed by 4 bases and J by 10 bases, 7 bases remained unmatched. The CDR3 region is CATSIDREYSPLHF. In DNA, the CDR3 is TGTGCCACCAGCATCGACAGGGAATACTCACCCCTCCACTTT.

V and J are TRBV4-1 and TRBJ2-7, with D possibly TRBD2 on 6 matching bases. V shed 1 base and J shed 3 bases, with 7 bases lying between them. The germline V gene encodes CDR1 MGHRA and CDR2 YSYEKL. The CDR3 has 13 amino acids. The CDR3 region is CASSQATSYEQYF. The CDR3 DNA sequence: TGCGCCAGCAGCCAAGCGACTAGCTACGAGCAGTACTTC.

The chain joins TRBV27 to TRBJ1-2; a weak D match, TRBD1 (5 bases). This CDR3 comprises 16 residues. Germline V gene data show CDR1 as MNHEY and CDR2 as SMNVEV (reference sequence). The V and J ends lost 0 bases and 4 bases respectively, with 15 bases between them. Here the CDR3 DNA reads TGTGCCAGCAGTTTATCGATTGCGGGGGTCCCCTATGGCTACACCTTC. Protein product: CASSLSIAGVPYGYTF.

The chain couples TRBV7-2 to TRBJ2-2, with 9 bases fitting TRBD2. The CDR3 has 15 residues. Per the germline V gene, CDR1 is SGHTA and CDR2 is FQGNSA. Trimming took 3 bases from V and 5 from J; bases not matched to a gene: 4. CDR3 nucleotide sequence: TGTGCCAGCAGCTTTGGCCTAGCGGGAACCGGGGAGCTGTTTTTT. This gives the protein CASSFGLAGTGELFF.

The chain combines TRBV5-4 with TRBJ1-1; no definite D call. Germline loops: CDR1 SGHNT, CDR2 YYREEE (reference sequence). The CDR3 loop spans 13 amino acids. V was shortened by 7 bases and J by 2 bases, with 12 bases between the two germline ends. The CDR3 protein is CASRARFNTEAFF. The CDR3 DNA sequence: TGTGCCAGCCGAGCCCGTTTCAACACTGAAGCTTTCTTT.

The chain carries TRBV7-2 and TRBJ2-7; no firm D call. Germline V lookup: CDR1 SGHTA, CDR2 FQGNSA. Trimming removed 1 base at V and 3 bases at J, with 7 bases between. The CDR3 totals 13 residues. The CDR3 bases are TGTGCCAGCAGCTTAGTAGATCTCTACGAGCAGTACTTC. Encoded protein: CASSLVDLYEQYF.